This T cell receptor (beta chain) was documented in a study of blood T cell repertoires in COVID-19. Study in general: Nucleic acid was either cDNA or gDNA, and it came from T cells, B-cell-depleted T cells, or PBMCs.

Clones were sequenced by immunoSEQ multiplex PCR, and TCRdb holds only the in-frame ones, with some missing. The sample shows 450,000 or so clones, around nine tenths of them seen only once. The CDR3 runs to 17 residues. Losses at the gene ends were 3 bases for V and 3 bases for J; bases not matched to a gene: 11. Per the germline V gene, CDR1 is LNHNV and CDR2 is YYDKDF (reference sequence). This receptor was obtained from a woman in her forties with COVID-19, enrolled during active disease. Sequencing input: peripheral blood. The chain is built from TRBV15 and TRBJ1-2, with TRBD1 matching over 9 bases. The CDR3 region has the DNA TGTGCCACCAGCAGGGAGAACCTGGGACAGGGCGACTATGGCTACACCTTC. Amino acid sequence: CATSRENLGQGDYGYTF.